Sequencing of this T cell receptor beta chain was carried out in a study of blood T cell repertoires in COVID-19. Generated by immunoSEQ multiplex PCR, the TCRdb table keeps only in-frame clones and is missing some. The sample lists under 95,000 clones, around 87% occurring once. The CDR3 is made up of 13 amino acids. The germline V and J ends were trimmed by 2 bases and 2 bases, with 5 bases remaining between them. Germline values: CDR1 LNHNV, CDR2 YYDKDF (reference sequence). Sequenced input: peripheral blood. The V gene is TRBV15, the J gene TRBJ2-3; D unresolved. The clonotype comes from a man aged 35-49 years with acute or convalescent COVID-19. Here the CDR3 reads CATSRWATDTQYF. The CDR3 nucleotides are TGTGCCACCAGCAGATGGGCCACAGATACGCAGTATTTT. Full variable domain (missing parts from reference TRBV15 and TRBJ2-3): DAMVIQNPRYQVTQFGKPVTLSCSQTLNHNVMYWYQQKSSQAPKLLFHYYDKDFNNEADTPDNFQSRRPNTSFCFLDIRSPGLGDTAMYLCATSRWATDTQYFGPGTRLTVL.